These 27 T cell receptor beta chains were sequenced from one sample in a study of blood T cell repertoires in COVID-19. Assay used: immunoSEQ multiplex PCR; TCRdb lists only in-frame clones, some missing. The sample comprises around 200,000 clones, more than 85% of which are singletons, and about 1.9% rests with the top ten. The sequenced sample was peripheral blood. The receptors shown here come from a man aged 35-49 years with active or convalescent COVID-19.

The CDR3 reads CASSLFGGGLDEQFF. In nucleotides, the CDR3 is TGTGCCAGCAGCTTATTCGGCGGGGGCCTCGATGAGCAGTTCTTC. V usage is TRBV7-2 and J usage is TRBJ2-1; a possible D gene is TRBD2 (7 bases). Germline assignment: CDR1 SGHTA and CDR2 FQGNSA. V was pared by 2 bases and J by 8 bases, with 16 bases between. The CDR3 totals 15 residues.

As for this clone: Other nucleotide sequences from this sample produce the same CDR3. This rearrangement joins TRBV27 to TRBJ1-5; TRBD1 agrees at 8 bases. The CDR3 runs 15 residues. Germline loops: CDR1 MNHEY, CDR2 SMNVEV (reference sequence). V trimming: 2 bases; J trimming: 4 bases; junction bases outside the gene matches: 4. Here the CDR3 reads CASSLGQGRNQPQHF. The CDR3 nucleotides are TGTGCCAGCAGTTTAGGACAGGGTAGGAATCAGCCCCAGCATTTT.

V usage is TRBV27 and J usage is TRBJ2-1; 8 bases align to TRBD1. Per germline, CDR1 MNHEY and CDR2 SMNVEV (reference sequence). CDR3 size: 15 residues. The junction had 1 base not matched to a gene; V was cut back by 3 bases and J by 0 bases. The CDR3 nucleotides are TGTGCCAGCAGTTTTGACAGGGGCTCCTACAATGAGCAGTTCTTC. Translation gives CASSFDRGSYNEQFF.

This clone was detected a few times. Other DNA sequences in this specimen translate into the identical CDR3. The V gene is TRBV6-5, the J gene TRBJ2-5; 8 positions agree with TRBD1. CDR1 and CDR2 (germline): MNHEY, SVGAGI. CDR3 length: 13 amino acids. The V gene end was trimmed by 6 bases and the J gene end by 5 bases; junction bases not matched to a gene: 5. The CDR3 region is CASSRGRRETQYF. Written as DNA, the CDR3 is TGTGCCAGCAGCAGGGGGCGCCGGGAGACCCAGTACTTC.

This chain links TRBV10-2 with TRBJ1-2; no clear D gene. Germline loops: CDR1 WSHSY, CDR2 SAAADI. The length of the CDR3 is 13 residues. Trimming pared 3 bases from V and 7 bases from J, leaving 12 bases between. The CDR3 protein is CASSDSRGSGYTF. CDR3 DNA sequence: TGCGCCAGCAGTGACTCGAGAGGGTCTGGCTACACCTTC.

The table lists this clone with a count of one. The CDR3 nucleotides are TGTGCCAGCACCGGCAGGGGTCTAGGAGAGACCCAGTACTTC. Amino acids: CASTGRGLGETQYF. This chain uses TRBV6-6 with TRBJ2-5, with D possibly being TRBD1 (6 bases). Deletions cut 7 bases from V and 4 bases from J, with 16 bases between. Germline-derived CDR1 and CDR2 are MNHNY and SVGAGI (reference sequence). The CDR3 runs 14 residues.

The rearrangement links TRBV5-6 to TRBJ1-3, with 9 bases lining up with TRBD1. The CDR3 has 15 amino acids. The germline gives CDR1 SGHDT, CDR2 YYEEEE. The V and J ends lost 3 bases and 3 bases, in that order; junction bases with no gene match: 4. CDR3 sequence: CASSWDRVYGNTIYF. The CDR3 nucleotides read TGTGCCAGCAGCTGGGACAGGGTATATGGAAACACCATATATTTT.

The rearrangement uses TRBV27 and TRBJ2-1, with 7 bases fitting TRBD2. V lost 5 bases to trimming and J lost 8 bases; unmatched junction nucleotides: 3. This CDR3 spans 12 amino acids. In germline, CDR1 is MNHEY, CDR2 SMNVEV (reference sequence). The CDR3 bases are TGTGCCAGCAGTGTTGGGGGGGATGAGCAGTTCTTC. Protein: CASSVGGDEQFF.

This clone has a single count. This rearrangement joins TRBV19 to TRBJ2-5, with a weak D call TRBD2 (6 bases). The end of the DNA aligns better with TRBJ2-7, so the J call may be wrong. This CDR3 spans 11 amino acids. Germline assignment: CDR1 LNHDA and CDR2 SQIVND (reference sequence). The CDR3 region has the DNA TGTGCCAGTAGTTCCGGGAGCGAGCAGTACTTC. Encoded protein: CASSSGSEQYF.

This clone was counted once. This chain connects TRBV15 to TRBJ2-3, with D maybe TRBD1 (6 bases). The germline V gene encodes CDR1 LNHNV and CDR2 YYDKDF (reference sequence). This CDR3 is 16 amino acids long. Trimming cost V 3 bases and J 6 bases, with 19 bases left between them. The CDR3 DNA reads as TGTGCCACCAGCAGGGGGGAGCCAGGGGCGAGGGATACGCAGTATTTT. Translation gives CATSRGEPGARDTQYF.

The chain has TRBV30 and TRBJ1-1; D possibly corresponds to TRBD1 (6 bases). Germline V gene lookup returns CDR1 GTSNPN and CDR2 SVGIG (reference sequence). With 5 bases removed from V and 5 bases from J, the gap between germline ends came to 12 bases. This CDR3 comprises 12 residues. In DNA form, the CDR3 reads TGTGCCTGGGCTACAGGGATAACTGAAGCTTTCTTT. It codes for CAWATGITEAFF. The whole variable domain, remainder taken from reference TRBV30 and TRBJ1-1, is SQTIHQWPATLVQPVGSPLSLECTVEGTSNPNLYWYRQAAGRGLQLLFYSVGIGQISSEVPQNLSASRPQDRQFILSSKKLLLSDSGFYLCAWATGITEAFFGQGTRLTVV.

The chain uses TRBV19 and TRBJ1-5; 7 positions match TRBD1. Germline CDR1 and CDR2: LNHDA and SQIVND (reference sequence). Germline trimming cut 10 bases from V and 3 bases from J; bases unmatched to any gene: 6. The CDR3 has 13 amino acids. DNA for the CDR3: TGTGCCACTGCGGGACAGCCCAATCAGCCCCAGCATTTT. Encoded protein: CATAGQPNQPQHF.

The rearrangement joins TRBV19 to TRBJ2-1; D is undetermined. Germline CDR1 LNHDA, CDR2 SQIVND (reference sequence). V was trimmed by 11 bases and J by 8 bases, leaving 19 bases between them. The CDR3 sequence is 13 residues long. DNA for the CDR3: TGTGCCTCTTCACCGACGTTGGGCCATGAGCAGTTCTTC. Amino acid sequence: CASSPTLGHEQFF.

The rearrangement links TRBV5-4 to TRBJ2-5; D ambiguous. This CDR3 is built from 13 residues. CDR1 and CDR2 from the germline V gene are SGHNT and YYREEE (reference sequence). The V gene lost 0 bases and the J gene lost 0 bases, with 3 bases spanning the gap. The CDR3 DNA reads TGTGCCAGCAGCTTGGCCTACCAAGAGACCCAGTACTTC. It translates to CASSLAYQETQYF.

This clone appeared a few times. The V call is TRBV5-1, the J call TRBJ1-5; D call uncertain. The germline V and J ends were trimmed by 0 bases and 2 bases, with 9 bases remaining between them. Germline V gene sequence: CDR1 SGHRS, CDR2 YFSETQ. This CDR3 comprises 15 residues. The DNA for the CDR3 is TGCGCCAGCAGCTTGGACGGTTCCCGCAATCAGCCCCAGCATTTT. Protein product: CASSLDGSRNQPQHF.

This rearrangement joins TRBV5-5 to TRBJ1-1; TRBD1 agrees at 11 bases. Germline V gene lookup returns CDR1 SGHKS and CDR2 YYEKEE (reference sequence). V shed 3 bases, J shed 8 bases, and the junction held 3 bases outside the gene matches. The CDR3 covers 13 residues. The CDR3 here is CASSWGTGGEAFF. The CDR3 bases are TGTGCCAGCAGCTGGGGGACAGGGGGAGAAGCTTTCTTT. The whole variable domain, filled in from reference TRBV5-5 and TRBJ1-1, reads DAGVTQSPTHLIKTRGQQVTLRCSPISGHKSVSWYQQVLGQGPQFIFQYYEKEERGRGNFPDRFSARQFPNYSSELNVNALLLGDSALYLCASSWGTGGEAFFGQGTRLTVV.

V usage is TRBV18 and J usage is TRBJ1-5, with TRBD1 matching 7 bases. V trimming: 5 bases; J trimming: 3 bases; junction bases outside the gene matches: 4. CDR3 length: 14 residues. From germline, CDR1 is KGHSH and CDR2 LQKENI. CDR3 residues: CASSYDRANQPQHF. In nucleotides, the CDR3 is TGTGCCAGCTCATACGACAGGGCCAATCAGCCCCAGCATTTT.

The rearrangement joins TRBV28 to TRBJ2-5, with 11 positions matching TRBD2. Germline CDR1 MDHEN, CDR2 SYDVKM. The CDR3 is made up of 15 amino acids. The junction had 7 bases not matched to a gene; V was cut back by 5 bases and J by 5 bases. This CDR3 is CASSPQLAGGETQYF. The CDR3 DNA reads as TGTGCCAGCAGTCCACAGTTAGCGGGAGGGGAGACCCAGTACTTC.

The rearrangement joins TRBV10-3 to TRBJ1-4, with TRBD1 matching over 9 bases. The CDR3 extends over 17 amino acids. Germline V gene sequence: CDR1 ENHRY, CDR2 SYGVKD. The J segment lost 4 bases and the V segment lost 0 bases, leaving 6 bases of the junction unmatched. CDR3 sequence reads: CAISESTTGGINEKLFF. DNA of the CDR3: TGTGCCATCAGTGAGTCGACGACAGGGGGAATTAATGAAAAACTGTTTTTT.

The rearrangement uses TRBV5-1 and TRBJ2-7, with D perhaps TRBD1 (5 bases). The CDR3 consists of 14 residues. CDR1 is SGHRS and CDR2 is YFSETQ in the germline V gene. V shed 1 base and J shed 2 bases, with 10 bases lying between them. The CDR3 coding sequence is TGCGCCAGCAGCTTGTCGACAGATACCTACGAGCAGTACTTC. It is translated as CASSLSTDTYEQYF.

V and J are TRBV5-4 and TRBJ2-1; 10 bases line up with TRBD1. The germline gives CDR1 SGHNT, CDR2 YYREEE (reference sequence). This CDR3 contains 16 residues. V shed 3 bases, J shed 0 bases, and the junction held 3 bases outside the gene matches. The CDR3 region has the DNA TGTGCCAGCAGCTGGGGGACAGGGGCCTCCTACAATGAGCAGTTCTTC. It specifies CASSWGTGASYNEQFF.

CDR3 residues: CASSYSRDRSYYEQYF. CDR3 nucleotide sequence: TGTGCCAGCAGTTACTCGAGGGACAGGAGCTACTACGAGCAGTACTTC. The genes are TRBV6-2 or TRBV6-3 and TRBJ2-7; TRBD1 matches at 8 bases. CDR1 MNHEY and CDR2 SVGEGT come from the germline V gene. After removal of 0 bases from V and 3 bases from J, the junction contained 7 bases not matched to a gene. The CDR3 is 16 amino acids.

The CDR3 region has the DNA TGTGCCAGCAGCTTAGTGGGGTGGCCAGGGGGCGCTTTCCAAGAGACCCAGTACTTC. Translating it yields CASSLVGWPGGAFQETQYF. The chain joins TRBV7-8 to TRBJ2-5; 8 bases fit TRBD1. With 1 base clipped from V and 1 base from J, the junction kept 14 bases outside the gene matches. Germline assignment: CDR1 SGHVS and CDR2 FQNEAQ. CDR3 length: 19 residues.

For the CDR3, the DNA is TGTGCTAGTGGTTTGGTAAGGAGCCGCAACAATGAGCAGTTCTTC. The encoded protein is CASGLVRSRNNEQFF. This chain joins TRBV12-5 and TRBJ2-1; D not resolved. The CDR3 contains 15 residues. Trimming took off 0 bases at V and 5 bases at J, with 11 bases between the two ends. The germline V gene has CDR1 LGHNT and CDR2 FRNRAP. Based on the CDR3 plus reference TRBV12-5 and TRBJ2-1, the full variable domain is DARVTQTPRHKVTEMGQEVTMRCQPILGHNTVFWYRQTMMQGLELLAYFRNRAPLDDSGMPKDRFSAEMPDATLATLKIQPSEPRDSAVYFCASGLVRSRNNEQFFGPGTRLTVL.

V usage is TRBV19 and J usage is TRBJ1-1; D is uncertain. CDR3 length: 13 residues. Germline lookup yields CDR1 LNHDA and CDR2 SQIVND (reference sequence). The V end lost 10 bases, the J end lost 0 bases, and 12 bases lay between the germline ends. The CDR3 loop reads CATSITLNTEAFF. CDR3 nucleotides: TGTGCCACCTCGATTACACTGAACACTGAAGCTTTCTTT.

The chain carries TRBV3-1 (or the pseudogene TRBV3-2) and TRBJ2-7; 9 nucleotides agree with TRBD2. This CDR3 is 14 amino acids long. Trimming removed 4 bases from V and 6 bases from J; junction bases left unmatched: 7. The germline gives CDR1 LGHDT, CDR2 YNNKEL (reference sequence). The CDR3 sequence: CASSPVAGAIEQYF. The CDR3 nucleotides are TGTGCCAGCAGCCCCGTAGCGGGAGCGATCGAGCAGTACTTC.

The chain carries TRBV7-2 and TRBJ1-6; tentative D call: TRBD1 (5 bases). Germline V gene data show CDR1 as SGHTA and CDR2 as FQGNSA. The ends were cut back, 5 bases at V and 10 bases at J, with 18 bases in the middle. The CDR3 runs 15 residues. The CDR3 DNA reads as TGTGCCAGCAGCACTCGACCTGGACCAGGGTCACCCCTCCACTTT. It encodes CASSTRPGPGSPLHF.